A single sample is the source of the 27 T cell receptor beta chains below, sequenced in a study of blood T cell repertoires in COVID-19. Sequencing used immunoSEQ multiplex PCR; TCRdb keeps in-frame clones, though not all of them. The repertoire holds some 140,000 clones, with over 80% as singletons. Material for sequencing was peripheral blood. These receptors originate from a man aged 45 to 65 with active COVID-19.

This clone was detected a few times. The CDR3 reads CASTSLRQGQQYF. The CDR3 coding sequence is TGTGCCAGCACAAGCTTAAGACAGGGTCAGCAGTACTTC. The rearrangement links TRBV2 to TRBJ2-7, with 7 bases lining up with TRBD1. CDR1 is SNHLY and CDR2 is FYNNEI in the germline V gene. J gave up 8 bases and V 7 bases, and 11 bases lay outside the gene matches. The CDR3 spans 13 residues.

The chain employs TRBV5-1 and TRBJ2-2, with D unresolved. Germline V CDR1 and CDR2: SGHRS, YFSETQ. V was shortened by 6 bases and J by 1 base, with 10 bases between the two germline ends. The CDR3 contains 14 residues. CDR3 nucleotides: TGCGCCAGCAAGAGAACAGTGAACACCGGGGAGCTGTTTTTT. Its translation: CASKRTVNTGELFF.

Regarding this clone: This sample includes further DNA sequences coding for the same CDR3. DNA of the CDR3: TGTGCCAGCAGTCCATCCGACAGGTCTTACAATGAGCAGTTCTTC. This sequence encodes CASSPSDRSYNEQFF. This chain uses TRBV3-1 (or the pseudogene TRBV3-2) with TRBJ2-1; maybe TRBD1 (6 bases). Germline-derived CDR1 and CDR2 are LGHDT and YNNKEL (reference sequence). The CDR3 contains 15 residues. Trimming removed 6 bases at V and 4 bases at J, with 16 bases between.

J is TRBJ2-3 and V is TRBV30, with D tentatively TRBD2 (7 bases). Germline V CDR1 and CDR2: GTSNPN, SVGIG (reference sequence). Trimming removed 2 bases from V and 2 bases from J, with 11 bases in between. The CDR3 has 14 amino acids. CDR3 loop: CAWSRGGDTDTQYF. The CDR3 DNA reads TGTGCCTGGAGTCGAGGGGGGGACACAGATACGCAGTATTTT.

Of note for this clone: In this CDR3 the conserved last residue, phenylalanine or tryptophan, is missing, so a read error is likely. The limits of the CDR3 on the DNA are not certain, so only TCRdb's listed CDR3 is given. The V and J genes are TRBV6-7 and TRBJ1-1. TRBV6-7 is annotated as an ORF whose role is uncertain. The CDR3 numbers 9 amino acids, ends counted. The CDR3 here is CASSSALGI.

V and J are TRBV7-9 and TRBJ2-5; 7 bases line up with TRBD2. V was clipped by 0 bases and J by 4 bases; unmatched bases: 8. The CDR3 is made up of 16 amino acids. CDR1 and CDR2 (germline): SEHNR, FQNEAQ (reference sequence). The CDR3 is CASSLAPGGSGETQYF. CDR3 nucleotide sequence: TGTGCCAGCAGCTTAGCCCCGGGGGGTTCAGGAGAGACCCAGTACTTC.

The chain links TRBV18 to TRBJ2-1; 7 positions match TRBD2. The V gene end was trimmed by 3 bases and the J gene end by 0 bases; junction bases not matched to a gene: 5. Germline CDR1 KGHSH, CDR2 LQKENI. The CDR3 runs 16 residues. The CDR3 DNA reads TGTGCCAGCTCACCGACAGCGGGACTCTCCTACAATGAGCAGTTCTTC. Translating it yields CASSPTAGLSYNEQFF.

The chain recombines TRBV6-5 with TRBJ2-6; 7 nucleotides match TRBD1. V shed 6 bases, J shed 4 bases, and the junction held 6 bases outside the gene matches. The CDR3 contains 15 residues. The germline CDR1 and CDR2 sequences are MNHEY and SVGAGI. In DNA, the CDR3 is TGTGCCAGCAGCGTAGAGGGGGCCGGGGCCAACGTCCTGACTTTC. Amino acid sequence: CASSVEGAGANVLTF.

The chain joins TRBV5-1 to TRBJ2-3; 7 bases align to TRBD2. The CDR3 contains 15 residues. V shed 6 bases and J 3 bases; nucleotides not matched to a gene: 10. Germline-derived CDR1 and CDR2 are SGHRS and YFSETQ. The chain's CDR3 is CASTPGGHETDTQYF. DNA for the CDR3: TGCGCCAGCACCCCGGGGGGTCACGAAACAGATACGCAGTATTTT.

In this sample, this clone turned up once. The V call is TRBV5-1, the J call TRBJ2-1, with TRBD2 as a possible D gene (5 bases). This CDR3 region has 17 residues. Germline lookup yields CDR1 SGHRS and CDR2 YFSETQ. V was clipped by 0 bases and J by 0 bases, with 13 bases between them. CDR3 sequence (DNA): TGCGCCAGCAGCTTGGTAGGCAAAGGGAGCTCCTACAATGAGCAGTTCTTC. Protein product: CASSLVGKGSSYNEQFF.

The chain has TRBV7-2 and TRBJ2-7; TRBD1 aligns across 9 bases. With 4 bases clipped from V and 9 bases from J, the junction kept 13 bases outside the gene matches. Germline CDR1 reads SGHTA; CDR2 reads FQGNSA. CDR3 length: 15 amino acids. The CDR3 nucleotides are TGTGCCAGCAGCTCACGGACAGGGGCCGCCGGATTGCAGTACTTC. Protein sequence: CASSSRTGAAGLQYF.

The rearrangement uses TRBV5-1 and TRBJ1-1; tentatively, D is TRBD1 (5 bases). Trimming took 3 bases from V and 5 from J, leaving 14 bases between them. The germline CDR1 and CDR2 sequences are SGHRS and YFSETQ. This CDR3 spans 14 amino acids. The DNA of the CDR3 is TGCGCCAGCAGCTGGGGGGAGCGTCGAACTGAAGCTTTCTTT. This translates into CASSWGERRTEAFF.

The chain is built from TRBV29-1 and TRBJ2-7, with D perhaps matching TRBD1 (5 bases). CDR1 is SQVTM, CDR2 ANQGSEA, per germline. CDR3 length equals 15 residues. Trimming took 0 bases from V and 2 from J, leaving 14 bases between them. The CDR3 DNA reads as TGCAGCGTTGAAGACCAAGACAGACCTACCTACGAGCAGTACTTC. This translates into CSVEDQDRPTYEQYF.

The CDR3 DNA is TGTGCCAGCAGGGGGGGGACAGGGTATGAAAAACTGTTTTTT. Translated: CASRGGTGYEKLFF. V and J are TRBV27 and TRBJ1-4; 9 bases are shared with TRBD1. V was clipped by 6 bases and J by 6 bases; unmatched bases: 5. Germline CDR1 is MNHEY and CDR2 is SMNVEV (reference sequence). The CDR3 covers 14 residues.

This chain connects TRBV11-2 to TRBJ2-7; 9 bases fit TRBD1. This CDR3 has 13 amino acids. Germline assignment: CDR1 SGHAT and CDR2 FQNNGV. V lost 5 bases, J lost 3 bases, and 2 bases stayed unmatched. CDR3 sequence reads: CASSRDRDYEQYF. The CDR3 region has the DNA TGTGCCAGCAGCCGGGACAGGGACTACGAGCAGTACTTC.

J is TRBJ2-7 and V is TRBV4-3; D may be TRBD1 (5 bases). The CDR3 is 15 amino acids. Trimming stripped 0 bases from V and 6 bases from J, with 15 bases between. Germline CDR1 reads LGHNA; CDR2 reads YSLEER. For the CDR3, the DNA is TGCGCCAGCAGCCAAGAGTCCCCCAGGGTTAGCGAGCAGTACTTC. This translates into CASSQESPRVSEQYF.

CDR3 bases: TGTGCCAGCAGTCAAGGGGGTAGCAATCAGCCCCAGCATTTT. It is translated as CASSQGGSNQPQHF. J is TRBJ1-5 and V is TRBV6-2 or TRBV6-3; tentatively, D is TRBD1 (6 bases). Trimming removed 5 bases from V and 0 bases from J, with 8 bases in between. The CDR3 runs 14 residues. Germline CDR1 reads MNHEY; CDR2 reads SVGEGT.

This chain uses TRBV9 with TRBJ2-5; 11 bases are shared with TRBD2. The CDR3 totals 17 residues. V gave up 4 bases and J gave up 1 base; unmatched junction bases: 9. Germline V CDR1 and CDR2: SGDLS, YYNGEE. The CDR3 nucleotides read TGTGCCAGCAGCCCCACTAGCGGACTAGCGGGCCAAGAGACCCAGTACTTC. This translates into CASSPTSGLAGQETQYF. Complete variable domain (other parts from reference TRBV9 and TRBJ2-5): DSGVTQTPKHLITATGQRVTLRCSPRSGDLSVYWYQQSLDQGLQFLIQYYNGEERAKGNILERFSAQQFPDLHSELNLSSLELGDSALYFCASSPTSGLAGQETQYFGPGTRLLVL.

The chain combines TRBV7-3 with TRBJ2-1; 12 bases fit TRBD2. The CDR3 is 18 residues long. V was clipped by 6 bases and J by 0 bases; unmatched bases: 9. The germline V gene has CDR1 SGHTA and CDR2 FQGTGA. CDR3 sequence: CASSQLAGGLSSYNEQFF. CDR3 nucleotides: TGTGCCAGCAGTCAACTAGCGGGGGGTTTGAGCTCCTACAATGAGCAGTTCTTC.

The rearrangement links TRBV6-5 to TRBJ2-6; TRBD2 might be the D (5 bases). This CDR3 spans 16 amino acids. CDR1 and CDR2 from the germline V gene are MNHEY and SVGAGI. Trimming shortened V by 0 bases and J by 1 base, and 7 bases separated the two germline ends. CDR3 bases: TGTGCCAGCAGTTACTCGCGGGCTTCTGGGGCCAACGTCCTGACTTTC. This gives the protein CASSYSRASGANVLTF.

The rearrangement joins TRBV27 to TRBJ1-1; maybe TRBD1 (6 bases). Germline CDR1 and CDR2: MNHEY and SMNVEV (reference sequence). V was cut by 2 bases and J by 0 bases, with 10 bases left in between. This CDR3 spans 15 amino acids. Here the CDR3 reads CASSLARGLNTEAFF. In DNA, the CDR3 is TGTGCCAGCAGTTTAGCCAGGGGACTGAACACTGAAGCTTTCTTT.

The J gene is TRBJ1-6, the V gene TRBV4-1; no reliable D call. Trimming stripped 1 base from V and 6 bases from J, with 10 bases between. Germline loops: CDR1 MGHRA, CDR2 YSYEKL. This CDR3 is 15 amino acids long. The CDR3, as DNA: TGCGCCAGCAGCCAAGGAGAGATCCTTAATTCACCCCTCCACTTT. Its protein is CASSQGEILNSPLHF.

The chain recombines TRBV3-1 (or the pseudogene TRBV3-2) with TRBJ2-4, with D possibly TRBD1 on 5 matching bases. V gave up 1 base and J gave up 4 bases, with 17 bases separating them. This CDR3 region has 17 residues. In germline, CDR1 is LGHDT, CDR2 YNNKEL (reference sequence). The CDR3 nucleotides read TGTGCCAGCAGCCAAGGAGAGCTCACAGGCCTTAAAAACATTCAGTACTTC. This sequence encodes CASSQGELTGLKNIQYF.

DNA of the CDR3: TGTGCCAGCAGGGGACAGGGTCCCGAGACCCAGTACTTC. It codes for CASRGQGPETQYF. V is TRBV12-3 or TRBV12-4 and J is TRBJ2-5; 9 positions agree with TRBD1. With 6 bases clipped from V and 5 bases from J, the junction kept 4 bases outside the gene matches. This CDR3 region has 13 residues.

This clone was seen a handful of times. The chain joins TRBV7-2 to TRBJ1-2; 7 bases match TRBD1. The ends lost 3 bases at V and 6 bases at J; junction bases unmatched: 4. CDR1 and CDR2 (germline): SGHTA, FQGNSA. The CDR3 covers 13 residues. CDR3 loop: CASSFGQDNGYTF. CDR3 sequence (DNA): TGTGCCAGCAGCTTCGGACAGGATAATGGCTACACCTTC.

This clone was found once. The chain links TRBV7-9 to TRBJ1-1; D ambiguous. The V and J ends lost 0 bases and 3 bases respectively, with 11 bases between them. This CDR3 is 15 amino acids long. The germline V gene encodes CDR1 SEHNR and CDR2 FQNEAQ (reference sequence). CDR3 coding DNA: TGTGCCAGCAGCTTAGCGAGACGGGTAGACACTGAAGCTTTCTTT. It is translated as CASSLARRVDTEAFF.

V is TRBV9 and J is TRBJ2-3, with 10 bases fitting TRBD2. CDR3 length: 18 residues. The junction had 15 bases not matched to a gene; V was cut back by 0 bases and J by 8 bases. Germline lookup yields CDR1 SGDLS and CDR2 YYNGEE. Here the CDR3 DNA reads TGTGCCAGCAGCGTAGACGTGGCTAGCGGGGGCCCCCTTGCTACGCAGTATTTT. This codes for CASSVDVASGGPLATQYF.